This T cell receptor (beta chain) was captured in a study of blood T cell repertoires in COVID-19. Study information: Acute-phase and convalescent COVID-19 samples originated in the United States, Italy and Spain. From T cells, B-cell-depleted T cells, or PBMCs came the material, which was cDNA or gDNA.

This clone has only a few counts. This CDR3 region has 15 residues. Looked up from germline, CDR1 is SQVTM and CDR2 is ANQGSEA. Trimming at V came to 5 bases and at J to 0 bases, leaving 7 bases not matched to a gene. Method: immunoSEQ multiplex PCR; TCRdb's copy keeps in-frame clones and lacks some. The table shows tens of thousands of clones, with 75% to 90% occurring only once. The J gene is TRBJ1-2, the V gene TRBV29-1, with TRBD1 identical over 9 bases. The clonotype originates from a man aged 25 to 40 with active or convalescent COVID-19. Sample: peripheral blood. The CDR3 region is CSVWDRESTNYGYTF. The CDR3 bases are TGCAGCGTTTGGGACAGGGAGTCGACTAACTATGGCTACACCTTC.